At least ten counts were recorded for the clone carrying this T cell receptor beta chain. Its antigen is not known. This sample stems from a study of Graves' ophthalmopathy and Graves' hyperthyroidism. The TCR beta CDR3 regions underwent amplification from RNA transcripts. HTBI primers were employed in first-round RT-PCR, then a second-round multiplex PCR followed. TCRdb re-derived calls from the multiplex PCR reads in MiXCR, one entry per CDR3 protein. The top ten hold around two fifths of the sample, which has hundreds of thousands of distinct CDR3 sequences, about a fifth seen once. Study-wide results and caveats: In blood appeared most of the expanded thyroid clonotypes whose frequency exceeded 0.001. Sensitivity reached 60% to 71% and specificity approximately 72% when the model predicted ophthalmopathy progression.

Active ophthalmopathy (CAS at least 3, NOSPECS at least 4), lasting under 3 months. Someone took the PBMCs out of approximately 10 ml of fresh peripheral blood. The receptor was isolated from a woman between 50 and 59 years old with Graves' ophthalmopathy. The sample consisted of peripheral blood.

The CDR3 bases are TGTGCTAGTGGCCTGGGGACAGGGAATTCCTACGAGCAGTACTTC. Amino acids: CASGLGTGNSYEQYF. The chain is built from TRBV12-5 and TRBJ2-7; TRBD1 matches at 9 bases. Germline V gene data show CDR1 as LGHNT and CDR2 as FRNRAP. J gave up 1 base and V 6 bases, and 7 bases lay outside the gene matches. This CDR3 has 15 amino acids.